This T cell receptor (beta chain) was identified in a study of Graves' ophthalmopathy and Graves' hyperthyroidism. Enrollment excluded any patients with other autoimmune diseases, uncontrolled infections, pregnancy or lactation. Investigators amplified TCR beta CDR3 regions from RNA transcripts. Second-round multiplex PCR came after a first-round RT-PCR that employed HTBI primers. Each CDR3 protein is one row after TCRdb ran MiXCR on the multiplex PCR reads. The sample carries about 1.1 million distinct CDR3 sequences, approximately 35% recorded once. Trimming took 7 bases from V and 9 from J, leaving 13 bases between them. The CDR3 spans 11 residues. Germline V lookup: CDR1 SQVTM, CDR2 ANQGSEA.

The material sequenced was peripheral blood or thyroid tissue (not recorded which). This rearrangement joins TRBV29-1 to TRBJ2-1, with D possibly TRBD2 on 7 matching bases. The receptor was isolated from an adult man with Graves' hyperthyroidism. The CDR3 DNA reads TGCAGCGGGAGGGAGGGGGTTGAGCAGTTCTTC. This codes for CSGREGVEQFF.